This T cell receptor beta chain is drawn from a study of identical twins. Template switching added a universal primer site, and cDNA bore unique molecular identifiers. One entry per CDR3 protein results from TCRdb running MiXCR on the 5' RACE reads. This repertoire shows hundreds of thousands of distinct CDR3 sequences, about 7.5% found once; its top ten account for 1.9%. General study points: Alpha sequences out of frame and shared by twins had excess low generation probability. High-abundance cord blood beta clonotypes had fewer insertions; memory repertoires showed none.

On this clonotype itself: What it binds is unknown.

This sample was shared with a second study, whose subject was yellow fever vaccine responses in identical twins.

Sequencing was done on a sample of memory (CD45RO+) T cells sorted from blood. The source is a woman under 30 in good health.

Here the CDR3 DNA reads TGTGCCAGTAAGGCAAGTTATAATTCACCCCTCCACTTT. Its protein product is CASKASYNSPLHF. V usage is TRBV19 and J usage is TRBJ1-6; D gene unclear. The CDR3 totals 13 residues. Germline V gene data show CDR1 as LNHDA and CDR2 as SQIVND (reference sequence). V gave up 7 bases and J gave up 4 bases, with 8 bases separating them.